What follows is one T cell receptor beta chain and its context. The data derive from a study of identical twins. MiXCR, run by TCRdb on the 5' RACE reads, gives a single entry per CDR3 protein. The sample includes under 300,000 distinct CDR3 sequences, around an eighth of them seen just once. From germline, CDR1 is GTSNPN and CDR2 SVGIG (reference sequence). The V gene lost 3 bases and the J gene lost 9 bases, with 12 bases spanning the gap. The CDR3 covers 11 residues. Sequencing was performed on memory (CD45RO+) T cells sorted from blood. This receptor was obtained from a woman aged 18-35 years in good health. The chain couples TRBV30 to TRBJ2-7; D not certain. The DNA of the CDR3 is TGTGCCTGGAGATACTCCGGTCGGCAGTACTTC. This encodes CAWRYSGRQYF.